Sequencing of this T cell receptor beta chain was carried out in a study of cytomegalovirus exposure and HLA in healthy donors. Study-level results: Productive status was seen about 90% or about 30% of the time for most TCR beta V segments in an earlier analysis. Later, an analysis found that common viral pathogens appeared to be linked with several of the most significant clusters. Donors belonging to an Asian-associated ancestry cluster reportedly showed fewer N-insertions in productive TCRs than the roughly 680-donor mean, according to what a later analysis found.

Of note for this clone: Its specificity is not known.

CDR3 length: 15 amino acids. The germline V and J ends were trimmed by 1 base and 3 bases, with 12 bases remaining between them. Germline values: CDR1 LNHDA, CDR2 SQIVND (reference sequence). At sampling all donors were nominally healthy, likely with unrecorded immune exposures. Primers included in the PCR were 60 Vbeta and 13 Jbeta primers. Some clones are missing from TCRdb's copy, which holds only in-frame ones; the method was immunoSEQ multiplex PCR. Recorded here are more than 200,000 clones; the top ten clones represent roughly 0.98%. The receptor's source is a woman under 40 in good health and CMV-seropositive. The chain couples TRBV19 to TRBJ1-1, with D perhaps TRBD1 (5 bases). The sample was PBMCs. The CDR3 sequence: CASSIVRGRYTEAFF. DNA for the CDR3: TGTGCCAGTAGTATAGTACGGGGGAGGTACACTGAAGCTTTCTTT.